These 32 T cell receptor beta chains share one sample of origin, sequenced in a study of cytomegalovirus exposure and HLA in healthy donors. Here immunoSEQ multiplex PCR was the method, and the copy in TCRdb shows in-frame clones only, minus some. The data show 150,000 to 200,000 clones, with approximately 86% seen just once and approximately 2.6% held by the top ten. Specimen: PBMCs. The receptors were gathered from a man aged 18 to 35 in good health and CMV-seropositive.

This chain uses TRBV27 with TRBJ2-7; no clear D gene. The CDR3 covers 13 residues. Germline lookup yields CDR1 MNHEY and CDR2 SMNVEV (reference sequence). Trimming cost V 6 bases and J 7 bases, with 16 bases left between them. CDR3: CASRQDPLTEQYF. CDR3 DNA: TGTGCCAGCAGACAAGACCCCCTGACAGAGCAGTACTTC.

This chain joins TRBV18 and TRBJ2-1, with D perhaps TRBD2 (5 bases). Germline V CDR1 and CDR2: KGHSH, LQKENI. The V gene lost 0 bases and the J gene lost 3 bases, with 12 bases spanning the gap. This CDR3 has 16 residues. CDR3 in amino acids: CASSPPGSQLYNEQFF. The CDR3 DNA sequence: TGTGCCAGCTCACCACCGGGGAGCCAGCTCTACAATGAGCAGTTCTTC. The whole variable domain, remainder taken from reference TRBV18 and TRBJ2-1, is NAGVMQNPRHLVRRRGQEARLRCSPMKGHSHVYWYRQLPEEGLKFMVYLQKENIIDESGMPKERFSAEFPKEGPSILRIQQVVRGDSAAYFCASSPPGSQLYNEQFFGPGTRLTVL.

The V and J genes are TRBV7-2 and TRBJ2-7; D is possibly TRBD2 (5 bases). Trimming stripped 4 bases from V and 0 bases from J, with 7 bases between. The CDR3 totals 13 residues. Germline V CDR1 and CDR2: SGHTA, FQGNSA. CDR3 loop: CASSSGLSYEQYF. CDR3 DNA sequence: TGTGCCAGCAGCTCCGGACTCTCCTACGAGCAGTACTTC.

The rearrangement uses TRBV2 and TRBJ2-7; possible D gene TRBD1, 5 bases. CDR1 is SNHLY, CDR2 FYNNEI, per germline. This CDR3 is 13 amino acids long. V lost 0 bases to trimming and J lost 6 bases, with 9 bases between them. The CDR3 protein is CASSEAGVVEQYF. CDR3 DNA sequence: TGTGCCAGCAGTGAAGCAGGGGTAGTCGAGCAGTACTTC.

The CDR3: CASSLQSGGNTEAFF. The DNA of the CDR3 is TGTGCCAGCAGCTTACAATCGGGAGGGAACACTGAAGCTTTCTTT. The chain employs TRBV7-9 and TRBJ1-1, with D uncertain. The V end lost 2 bases, the J end lost 1 base, and 11 bases lay between the germline ends. The CDR3 is 15 residues long. Germline lookup yields CDR1 SEHNR and CDR2 FQNEAQ (reference sequence).

CDR3 sequence (DNA): TGTGCCAGCTCACCAGTCCCAGACACTGAAGCTTTCTTT. Encoded protein: CASSPVPDTEAFF. The rearrangement links TRBV18 to TRBJ1-1, with D unclear. Trimming stripped 2 bases from V and 3 bases from J, with 7 bases between. This CDR3 is built from 13 residues. CDR1 KGHSH and CDR2 LQKENI come from the germline V gene.

CDR3 sequence reads: CASSGKGTGVNTQYF. The CDR3 DNA reads as TGTGCCAGCAGTGGGAAAGGGACAGGGGTAAATACGCAGTATTTT. V and J are TRBV2 and TRBJ2-3, with 10 bases that match TRBD1. In germline, CDR1 is SNHLY, CDR2 FYNNEI. This CDR3 contains 15 residues. Trimming removed 4 bases from V and 7 bases from J; junction bases left unmatched: 8. Filled out from reference TRBV2 and TRBJ2-3, the complete variable domain reads EPEVTQTPSHQVTQMGQEVILRCVPISNHLYFYWYRQILGQKVEFLVSFYNNEISEKSEIFDDQFSVERPDGSNFTLKIRSTKLEDSAMYFCASSGKGTGVNTQYFGPGTRLTVL.

This chain's CDR3 is CASSLGLTYGNTIYF. The CDR3 DNA reads as TGTGCCAGCAGCCTCGGACTGACTTACGGAAACACCATATATTTT. The chain is built from TRBV5-6 and TRBJ1-3; D uncertain. Trimming stripped 4 bases from V and 4 bases from J, with 15 bases between. Germline V gene data show CDR1 as SGHDT and CDR2 as YYEEEE. CDR3 length equals 15 residues.

This rearrangement joins TRBV4-1 to TRBJ2-2; maybe TRBD2 (6 bases). This CDR3 has 17 amino acids. From germline, CDR1 is MGHRA and CDR2 YSYEKL. V was shortened by 7 bases and J by 2 bases, with 20 bases between the two germline ends. The CDR3 sequence: CASKLSGGSGNTGELFF. The CDR3 region has the DNA TGCGCCAGCAAACTCAGCGGAGGTAGCGGCAACACCGGGGAGCTGTTTTTT.

CDR3 loop: CASSSGTFGSYEQYF. In DNA, the CDR3 is TGTGCCAGCAGCTCAGGGACATTCGGCTCCTACGAGCAGTACTTC. This rearrangement joins TRBV7-8 to TRBJ2-7; tentative D call: TRBD1 (6 bases). CDR1 and CDR2 from the germline V gene are SGHVS and FQNEAQ. The CDR3 extends over 15 amino acids. Trimming shortened V by 4 bases and J by 0 bases, and 13 bases separated the two germline ends.

This chain's CDR3 is CASSSGGATEAFF. The CDR3 DNA is TGTGCCAGCAGCTCCGGTGGGGCCACTGAAGCTTTCTTT. The chain recombines TRBV7-9 with TRBJ1-1; D perhaps matches TRBD1 (5 bases). V lost 4 bases, J lost 4 bases, and 10 bases lay in between. Germline values: CDR1 SEHNR, CDR2 FQNEAQ (reference sequence). There are 13 residues in the CDR3.

This chain joins TRBV9 and TRBJ2-3; 7 bases line up with TRBD2. Looked up from germline, CDR1 is SGDLS and CDR2 is YYNGEE. The length of the CDR3 is 16 residues. J gave up 0 bases and V 0 bases, and 4 bases lay outside the gene matches. CDR3 sequence reads: CASSVGASGSTDTQYF. The CDR3 DNA is TGTGCCAGCAGCGTAGGGGCTAGCGGAAGCACAGATACGCAGTATTTT.

About this clone itself: Other DNA sequences from this sample encode an identical CDR3 as well. The CDR3 is CASSLGTGNQPQHF. The DNA for the CDR3 is TGTGCCAGCAGTTTGGGGACAGGGAATCAGCCCCAGCATTTT. The rearrangement uses TRBV28 and TRBJ1-5; 9 bases agree with TRBD1. Looked up from germline, CDR1 is MDHEN and CDR2 is SYDVKM. The CDR3 spans 14 residues. The J segment lost 4 bases and the V segment lost 3 bases, leaving 1 base of the junction unmatched.

This clone was counted once. The chain is built from TRBV5-4 and TRBJ2-2, with 11 positions matching TRBD2. The germline V gene has CDR1 SGHNT and CDR2 YYREEE (reference sequence). V dropped 0 bases and J dropped 7; count of bases not matched to a gene: 11. The CDR3 has 18 residues. CDR3 in DNA: TGTGCCAGCAGCTTGGGAGGAACTAGCGGGAGACCGTACGGGGAGCTGTTTTTT. Translation: CASSLGGTSGRPYGELFF. The complete variable domain, with remaining parts taken from reference TRBV5-4 and TRBJ2-2, reads ETGVTQSPTHLIKTRGQQVTLRCSSQSGHNTVSWYQQALGQGPQFIFQYYREEENGRGNFPPRFSGLQFPNYSSELNVNALELDDSALYLCASSLGGTSGRPYGELFFGEGSRLTVL.

The chain combines TRBV19 with TRBJ1-5, with a possible D match to TRBD1 (6 bases). This CDR3 region has 13 residues. The germline CDR1 and CDR2 sequences are LNHDA and SQIVND (reference sequence). The ends were cut back, 7 bases at V and 3 bases at J, with 10 bases in the middle. The CDR3 is CASTGQFNQPQHF. In DNA form, the CDR3 reads TGTGCCAGTACTGGACAGTTCAATCAGCCCCAGCATTTT.

The rearrangement links TRBV5-1 to TRBJ2-5; 10 bases fit TRBD1. CDR3 length equals 14 residues. Germline CDR1 is SGHRS and CDR2 is YFSETQ. V lost 4 bases, J lost 4 bases, and 4 bases stayed unmatched. This CDR3 is CASSPGTGAETQYF. The CDR3 DNA follows: TGCGCCAGCAGCCCAGGGACAGGGGCAGAGACCCAGTACTTC. The whole variable domain, filled in from reference TRBV5-1 and TRBJ2-5, reads KAGVTQTPRYLIKTRGQQVTLSCSPISGHRSVSWYQQTPGQGLQFLFEYFSETQRNKGNFPGRFSGRQFSNSRSEMNVSTLELGDSALYLCASSPGTGAETQYFGPGTRLLVL.

As DNA, the CDR3 is TGTGCCAGCAGCTTAGCGCGACAGGGAATAGGTGAGCAGTTCTTC. Translated, it gives CASSLARQGIGEQFF. The rearrangement links TRBV7-9 to TRBJ2-1, with 7 bases that match TRBD1. The germline V gene has CDR1 SEHNR and CDR2 FQNEAQ (reference sequence). The CDR3 runs 15 residues. Trimming cost V 0 bases and J 9 bases; bases outside gene matches: 8. Based on the CDR3 plus reference TRBV7-9 and TRBJ2-1, the full variable domain is DTGVSQNPRHKITKRGQNVTFRCDPISEHNRLYWYRQTLGQGPEFLTYFQNEAQLEKSRLLSDRFSAERPKGSFSTLEIQRTEQGDSAMYLCASSLARQGIGEQFFGPGTRLTVL.

A remark on this clone: At one boundary the junction diverges from the germline segment, which might be a read error. The chain uses TRBV7-7 and TRBJ2-5; 10 positions match TRBD2. In germline, CDR1 is SSHAT, CDR2 FNYEAQ (reference sequence). This CDR3 contains 16 residues. CDR3 loop: CASSLIVAGGGETQYF. For the CDR3, the DNA is TGTGCTAGCAGCTTGATTGTAGCGGGAGGAGGAGAGACCCAGTACTTC.

The CDR3 DNA is TGCGCCAGCAGCCAAGCAGGGACAGGGTTCTACGAGCAGTACTTC. This codes for CASSQAGTGFYEQYF. The chain employs TRBV4-3 and TRBJ2-7; 9 bases map to TRBD1. This CDR3 has 15 amino acids. Unmatched junction bases numbered 4, after V lost 1 base and J lost 3 bases. The germline CDR1 and CDR2 sequences are LGHNA and YSLEER.

This chain links TRBV7-9 with TRBJ1-2; D unclear. Between the trimmed V and J ends, which lost 2 bases and 3 bases, there was a span of 4 bases. Per germline, CDR1 SEHNR and CDR2 FQNEAQ (reference sequence). There are 12 residues in the CDR3. The CDR3 loop reads CASSLPDYGYTF. CDR3 in DNA: TGTGCCAGCAGCTTACCAGACTATGGCTACACCTTC.

The rearrangement joins TRBV6-4 to TRBJ2-3, with TRBD2 identical over 10 bases. V dropped 6 bases and J dropped 0; count of bases not matched to a gene: 3. CDR3 length: 15 residues. Germline V gives CDR1 MRHNA, CDR2 SNTAGT. Here the CDR3 DNA reads TGTGCCAGCAGCATACTAGCGGGAAGCACAGATACGCAGTATTTT. It specifies CASSILAGSTDTQYF.

The CDR3 sequence: CASSQNRGPGYGYTF. CDR3 nucleotides: TGCGCCAGCAGCCAAAACAGGGGGCCGGGCTATGGCTACACCTTC. This sequence joins TRBV4-3 and TRBJ1-2, with 9 bases identical to TRBD1. This CDR3 spans 15 amino acids. CDR1 is LGHNA and CDR2 is YSLEER in the germline V gene. Germline trimming cut 2 bases from V and 4 bases from J; bases unmatched to any gene: 5.

The V and J genes are TRBV27 and TRBJ2-1; 8 bases map to TRBD2. In germline, CDR1 is MNHEY, CDR2 SMNVEV (reference sequence). V lost 1 base and J lost 6; bases outside the gene matches: 8. The CDR3 sequence is 16 residues long. The CDR3 here is CASSLFPGGPGNEQFF. In DNA form, the CDR3 reads TGTGCCAGCAGTTTATTTCCGGGAGGGCCGGGCAATGAGCAGTTCTTC.

The chain carries TRBV21-1 and TRBJ2-7; TRBD2 is the table's D call and was not checked against the DNA. TRBV21-1 is termed a pseudogene. This CDR3 has 16 amino acids. This CDR3 reads CASSKDGPGYSYEQYF. The CDR3 DNA reads TGTGCCAGCAGCAAAGACGGTCCCGGGTATTCCTACGAGCAGTACTTC.

J is TRBJ1-2 and V is TRBV28; 10 bases fit TRBD1. Unmatched junction bases numbered 2, after V lost 4 bases and J lost 3 bases. Germline CDR1 and CDR2: MDHEN and SYDVKM. The CDR3 length is 14 residues. CDR3 sequence reads: CASSWGQGYYGYTF. The CDR3 DNA follows: TGTGCCAGCAGTTGGGGACAGGGGTACTATGGCTACACCTTC.

The chain joins TRBV4-1 to TRBJ2-4; maybe TRBD1 (5 bases). The ends were cut back, 4 bases at V and 8 bases at J, with 15 bases in the middle. The germline V gene has CDR1 MGHRA and CDR2 YSYEKL. The CDR3 has 14 residues. The CDR3 DNA sequence: TGCGCCAGCAGCCTTACGGAATGGGGCGACATTCAGTACTTC. Amino acid sequence: CASSLTEWGDIQYF.

The chain employs TRBV19 and TRBJ2-7; 9 bases agree with TRBD2. This CDR3 has 15 amino acids. Germline CDR1 LNHDA, CDR2 SQIVND (reference sequence). Losses at the gene ends were 5 bases for V and 4 bases for J; bases not matched to a gene: 9. CDR3 coding DNA: TGTGCCAGTAGTGCCCCAGCGGGAGGCTTATACGAGCAGTACTTC. Translating it yields CASSAPAGGLYEQYF.

The V and J genes are TRBV29-1 and TRBJ2-2; the D gene is possibly TRBD2 (5 bases). Deletions cut 6 bases from V and 6 bases from J, with 11 bases between. This CDR3 contains 12 residues. Germline values: CDR1 SQVTM, CDR2 ANQGSEA. The CDR3 reads CSVVVGAGELFF. The CDR3 nucleotides read TGCAGCGTGGTGGTCGGGGCCGGGGAGCTGTTTTTT.

The chain links TRBV14 to TRBJ2-5; D not resolved. CDR1 and CDR2 (germline): SGHDN, FVKESK. CDR3 length: 13 residues. The V end lost 4 bases, the J end lost 2 bases, and 8 bases lay between the germline ends. CDR3 coding DNA: TGTGCCAGCAGCCTGAGACTGCAAGAGACCCAGTACTTC. It codes for CASSLRLQETQYF.

This chain connects TRBV28 to TRBJ2-3; D possibly corresponds to TRBD1 (5 bases). V was trimmed by 9 bases and J by 1 base, leaving 14 bases between them. The CDR3 loop spans 14 amino acids. Germline CDR1 reads MDHEN; CDR2 reads SYDVKM. The CDR3 protein is CASSKGRRTDTQYF. DNA for the CDR3: TGTGCCAGTTCCAAGGGGCGACGCACAGATACGCAGTATTTT.

The chain links TRBV4-3 to TRBJ2-3; the D is unclear. The CDR3 extends over 15 amino acids. The V gene's germline CDR1 is LGHNA and CDR2 YSLEER. Deletions cut 5 bases from V and 0 bases from J, with 12 bases between. The CDR3 loop is CASSLSSTSTDTQYF. The CDR3 region has the DNA TGCGCCAGCAGCTTATCCTCCACTAGCACAGATACGCAGTATTTT.

In this sample, this clone turned up once. The chain uses TRBV29-1 and TRBJ1-1; the D is unclear. Trimming took 7 bases from V and 0 from J, leaving 3 bases between them. The germline V gene has CDR1 SQVTM and CDR2 ANQGSEA. This CDR3 is built from 10 residues. This CDR3 reads CSAMNTEAFF. In nucleotides, the CDR3 is TGCAGCGCCATGAACACTGAAGCTTTCTTT.